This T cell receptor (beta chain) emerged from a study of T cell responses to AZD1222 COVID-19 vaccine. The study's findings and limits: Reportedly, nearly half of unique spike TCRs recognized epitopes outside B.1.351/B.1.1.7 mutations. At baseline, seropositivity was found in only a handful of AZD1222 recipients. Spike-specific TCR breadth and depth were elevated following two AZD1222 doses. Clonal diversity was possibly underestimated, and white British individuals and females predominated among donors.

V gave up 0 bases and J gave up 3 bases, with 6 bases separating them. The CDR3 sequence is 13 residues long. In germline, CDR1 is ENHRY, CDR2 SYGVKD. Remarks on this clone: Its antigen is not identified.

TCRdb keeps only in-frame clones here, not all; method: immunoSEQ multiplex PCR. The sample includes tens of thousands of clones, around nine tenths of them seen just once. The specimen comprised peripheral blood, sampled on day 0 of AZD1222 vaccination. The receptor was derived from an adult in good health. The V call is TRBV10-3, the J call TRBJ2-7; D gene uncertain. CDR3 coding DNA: TGTGCCATCAGTGAGTCGGGTAGCTACGAGCAGTACTTC. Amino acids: CAISESGSYEQYF.